This entry lists 17 T cell receptor beta chains sequenced from one sample in a study of T cell responses to AZD1222 COVID-19 vaccine. Profiling relied on immunoSEQ multiplex PCR, and the TCRdb table lists in-frame clones only, not all of them. The sample holds tens of thousands of clones, 65% to 90% seen once. This sample comprised peripheral blood, obtained on day 0 of AZD1222 vaccination. The origin of the receptors is an adult in good health.

The chain combines TRBV6-5 with TRBJ1-3, with 7 bases that match TRBD1. The CDR3 has 16 residues. The germline V gene has CDR1 MNHEY and CDR2 SVGAGI. Trimming cost V 4 bases and J 0 bases; bases outside gene matches: 6. The CDR3 region is CASSFNRDSSGNTIYF. For the CDR3, the DNA is TGTGCCAGCAGTTTCAATAGGGACAGCTCTGGAAACACCATATATTTT.

The chain recombines TRBV7-8 with TRBJ1-5; D is unresolved. There are 15 residues in the CDR3. Looked up from germline, CDR1 is SGHVS and CDR2 is FQNEAQ. V was cut by 0 bases and J by 2 bases, with 8 bases left in between. The CDR3 DNA is TGTGCCAGCAGCTTAGCAGCGGTGGGCAATCAGCCCCAGCATTTT. Residues: CASSLAAVGNQPQHF.

V is TRBV7-2 and J is TRBJ1-1; no firm D call. The CDR3 extends over 13 amino acids. CDR1 is SGHTA, CDR2 FQGNSA, per germline. V lost 4 bases to trimming and J lost 1 base, with 7 bases between them. CDR3 protein: CASSSARNTEAFF. The CDR3 DNA reads TGTGCCAGCAGCTCCGCCCGGAACACTGAAGCTTTCTTT.

This clone was observed once. The chain couples TRBV30 to TRBJ1-3; TRBD1 is a possible D gene (5 bases). This CDR3 is 16 amino acids long. V was clipped by 1 base and J by 4 bases, with 17 bases between them. Germline CDR1 is GTSNPN and CDR2 is SVGIG (reference sequence). The CDR3 nucleotides are TGTGCCTGGAGTGGGACATACGGCTCCCCCGGAAACACCATATATTTT. It specifies CAWSGTYGSPGNTIYF.

J is TRBJ1-2 and V is TRBV2; D not resolved. The CDR3 length is 13 residues. V lost 8 bases and J 1 base, leaving 11 bases between the germline ends. Germline CDR1 and CDR2: SNHLY and FYNNEI. The CDR3: CASRKMDNYGYTF. Written as DNA, the CDR3 is TGTGCCAGCCGCAAGATGGATAACTATGGCTACACCTTC.

The chain recombines TRBV19 with TRBJ2-2; TRBD1 might be the D (7 bases). Germline V CDR1 and CDR2: LNHDA, SQIVND (reference sequence). Trimming removed 6 bases from V and 0 bases from J, with 14 bases in between. The CDR3 loop spans 16 amino acids. This CDR3 reads CASSSGGGANTGELFF. CDR3 nucleotide sequence: TGTGCCAGTAGCTCAGGAGGGGGCGCGAACACCGGGGAGCTGTTTTTT.

The J gene is TRBJ1-6, the V gene TRBV15; tentative D call: TRBD1 (5 bases). V lost 0 bases and J lost 10, with 13 bases in between. In germline, CDR1 is LNHNV, CDR2 YYDKDF (reference sequence). The CDR3 is 15 residues long. The CDR3 DNA reads as TGTGCCACCAGCAGAGATCTGCAGGGTCACTCACCCCTCCACTTT. It yields the protein CATSRDLQGHSPLHF.

The gene calls are TRBV2 and TRBJ2-3; possibly TRBD1 or TRBD2 for D (5 bases each). Per the germline V gene, CDR1 is SNHLY and CDR2 is FYNNEI. V lost 2 bases and J 0 bases, leaving 9 bases between the germline ends. The CDR3 runs 15 residues. The CDR3 sequence is CASSEYGGSTDTQYF. DNA for the CDR3: TGTGCCAGCAGTGAATATGGGGGTAGCACAGATACGCAGTATTTT.

V is TRBV9 and J is TRBJ2-7; 9 bases align to TRBD1. The CDR3 totals 14 residues. V dropped 4 bases and J dropped 3; count of bases not matched to a gene: 5. Germline V gene data show CDR1 as SGDLS and CDR2 as YYNGEE. The CDR3 protein is CASSRQGDFYEQYF. The DNA of the CDR3 is TGTGCCAGCAGCCGACAGGGGGATTTCTACGAGCAGTACTTC.

The chain is built from TRBV15 and TRBJ1-4; TRBD1 matches at 9 bases. This CDR3 comprises 14 residues. The V gene end was trimmed by 4 bases and the J gene end by 6 bases; junction bases not matched to a gene: 3. CDR1 is LNHNV, CDR2 YYDKDF, per germline (reference sequence). The CDR3 DNA reads as TGTGCCACCAGCACGACAGGGGGTGATGAAAAACTGTTTTTT. Protein: CATSTTGGDEKLFF.

The chain has TRBV5-3 and TRBJ1-6; TRBD1 matches 8 bases. TRBV5-3 counts as an open reading frame of uncertain function. CDR3 size: 18 residues. The J segment lost 6 bases and the V segment lost 2 bases, leaving 13 bases of the junction unmatched. The CDR3 loop reads CARSFGTGPTVVNSPLHF. CDR3 coding DNA: TGTGCCAGAAGCTTTGGGACAGGCCCCACCGTCGTTAATTCACCCCTCCACTTT.

The chain couples TRBV2 to TRBJ2-3; TRBD1 is a possible D gene (5 bases). Germline V gives CDR1 SNHLY, CDR2 FYNNEI. V was trimmed by 11 bases and J by 4 bases, leaving 22 bases between them. The CDR3 is 15 residues long. The CDR3 region is CASSGRTPAPDTQYF. The DNA of the CDR3 is TGTGCCTCTTCAGGCAGGACACCGGCCCCAGATACGCAGTATTTT.

The chain has TRBV29-1 and TRBJ2-3, with TRBD1 identical over 7 bases. Trimming took 8 bases from V and 2 from J; bases not matched to a gene: 7. Per germline, CDR1 SQVTM and CDR2 ANQGSEA. The CDR3 contains 13 residues. CDR3 nucleotides: TGCAGCCTTTCGGGACAGTACACAGATACGCAGTATTTT. It specifies CSLSGQYTDTQYF.

Only one count was recorded for this clone. This chain uses TRBV19 with TRBJ2-1; 10 positions match TRBD2. V was pared by 5 bases and J by 8 bases, with 12 bases of the junction left unmatched. The germline CDR1 and CDR2 sequences are LNHDA and SQIVND (reference sequence). This CDR3 is built from 16 residues. CDR3 amino acids: CASSPRGSGGAYEQFF. The CDR3 bases are TGTGCCAGTAGTCCTCGGGGAAGCGGGGGGGCCTATGAGCAGTTCTTC.

The V and J genes are TRBV30 and TRBJ2-3, with TRBD2 as a possible D gene (6 bases). The CDR3 loop spans 15 amino acids. Germline V gene sequence: CDR1 GTSNPN, CDR2 SVGIG (reference sequence). The germline V and J ends were trimmed by 4 bases and 0 bases, with 14 bases remaining between them. CDR3 amino acids: CAWTSHGGSTDTQYF. The CDR3 DNA follows: TGTGCCTGGACCTCCCACGGGGGTAGCACAGATACGCAGTATTTT.

Comments on this clone: One end of the junction varies from germline; a read error may be responsible. The chain carries TRBV7-7 and TRBJ2-2; TRBD1 agrees at 9 bases. The CDR3 spans 15 residues. CDR1 is SSHAT, CDR2 FNYEAQ, per germline (reference sequence). CDR3 amino acids: CASSAGTGNGGELFF. CDR3 bases: TGTGCTAGCAGCGCCGGGACAGGGAATGGCGGGGAGCTGTTTTTT.

The chain combines TRBV19 with TRBJ1-6; TRBD1 matches at 8 bases. CDR1 is LNHDA, CDR2 SQIVND, per germline (reference sequence). The CDR3 runs to 13 residues. V was pared by 9 bases and J by 8 bases, with 6 bases of the junction left unmatched. Here the CDR3 DNA reads TGTGCCAGCCGGGGACAGGCGGATTCACCCCTCCACTTT. It specifies CASRGQADSPLHF.